This TCR beta chain was captured by sequencing in a study of shared T cell receptors in the human thymus. Libraries were prepared by immunoSEQ multiplex PCR; TCRdb keeps only in-frame clonotypes and omits some of them. The top ten clones hold 0.0095% to 0.012% of a sample with about 610,000 clones, 88% of them seen once. The trim removed 0 bases at V and 4 bases at J, leaving 18 bases unmatched. This CDR3 has 19 residues. Germline CDR1 is MDHEN and CDR2 is SYDVKM. The data also belong to a second study, concerning human thymus T cells. As that study records: Resections that were taken during corrective heart surgery supplied the thymus tissue. Both thymic and peripheral blood repertoires showed apparently biased V and J usage. Highly overlapping thymic repertoires in unrelated individuals were reported by related research.

This chain uses TRBV28 with TRBJ2-7; 7 bases map to TRBD2. The sequence was obtained from a boy in the first two years of life with a congenital heart defect. Sequenced material: thymocytes. The CDR3 DNA reads TGTGCCAGCAGTTTATGGTCCAGCGGGGCCGGGCAGGAGTGGTACGAGCAGTACTTC. Translation: CASSLWSSGAGQEWYEQYF. Looking up the rest from reference TRBV28 and TRBJ2-7 gives the full variable domain: DVKVTQSSRYLVKRTGEKVFLECVQDMDHENMFWYRQDPGLGLRLIYFSYDVKMKEKGDIPEGYSVSREKKERFSLILESASTNQTSMYLCASSLWSSGAGQEWYEQYFGPGTRLTVT.